The 9 T cell receptor beta chains below were found in one sample sequenced in a study of beta chain features in type 1 diabetes. These TCRs are of unknown antigen specificity. Reverse transcribing all isolated RNA meant expressed TCRB transcripts were sequenced. The assay was immunoSEQ multiplex PCR, and TCRdb's table has in-frame clones only and misses some. In the table there are approximately 600,000 clones, roughly an eighth of which are singletons. Study results and limitations: Type 1 diabetes patients showed a moderate but significant shortening of TCRB CDR3s in all four CD4+ subsets.

The sample taken for sequencing was naive CD4+ T cells from blood. All receptors come from a man under 40 with type 1 diabetes.

This clone was detected a few times. This sequence joins TRBV7-9 and TRBJ2-2, with a tentative D call TRBD2 (5 bases). Trimming removed 1 base from V and 5 bases from J, with 8 bases in between. The CDR3 covers 14 residues. Germline-derived CDR1 and CDR2 are SEHNR and FQNEAQ (reference sequence). CDR3 amino acids: CASSLVTGTGELFF. The CDR3 nucleotides read TGTGCCAGCAGCTTAGTGACGGGGACCGGGGAGCTGTTTTTT. The entire variable domain, with the rest obtained from reference TRBV7-9 and TRBJ2-2, is as follows: DTGVSQNPRHKITKRGQNVTFRCDPISEHNRLYWYRQTLGQGPEFLTYFQNEAQLEKSRLLSDRFSAERPKGSFSTLEIQRTEQGDSAMYLCASSLVTGTGELFFGEGSRLTVL.

In this sample, this clone turned up a few times. The genes are TRBV5-4 and TRBJ2-1; D uncertain. The germline gives CDR1 SGHNT, CDR2 YYREEE (reference sequence). The V end lost 4 bases, the J end lost 6 bases, and 11 bases lay between the germline ends. The CDR3 consists of 13 residues. As DNA, the CDR3 is TGTGCCAGCAGCCCCACGCCACGCAATGAGCAGTTCTTC. Encoded protein: CASSPTPRNEQFF.

This clone was observed a few times. As DNA, the CDR3 is TGCGCCAGCAGATCTGGGGGGCAAGAGGACGAAAAACTGTTTTTT. This sequence encodes CASRSGGQEDEKLFF. This sequence joins TRBV4-3 and TRBJ1-4; tentative D call: TRBD1 (6 bases). The germline CDR1 and CDR2 sequences are LGHNA and YSLEER. CDR3 length equals 15 residues. The V gene lost 6 bases and the J gene lost 8 bases, with 19 bases spanning the gap.

There are a few counts of this clone. The CDR3 region is CASSQEVTSTQYF. DNA of the CDR3: TGCGCCAGCAGCCAAGAGGTAACCAGTACGCAGTATTTT. V usage is TRBV4-3 and J usage is TRBJ2-3, with D uncertain. This CDR3 contains 13 residues. Germline V gene lookup returns CDR1 LGHNA and CDR2 YSLEER. Trimming stripped 0 bases from V and 8 bases from J, with 9 bases between.

This clone was found a few times. The rearrangement uses TRBV19 and TRBJ2-1, with a tentative D call TRBD2 (7 bases). The V end lost 7 bases, the J end lost 4 bases, and 17 bases lay between the germline ends. Germline V gene lookup returns CDR1 LNHDA and CDR2 SQIVND (reference sequence). The CDR3 consists of 15 residues. The CDR3 DNA follows: TGTGCCAGTACGCCCCCCGGGGGGCCTTACAATGAGCAGTTCTTC. Translating gives CASTPPGGPYNEQFF.

This chain uses TRBV6-5 with TRBJ1-1; no clear D gene. The CDR3 runs 15 residues. The V end was cut by 0 bases, the J end by 1 base, with 9 bases between. Germline CDR1 MNHEY, CDR2 SVGAGI. For the CDR3, the DNA is TGTGCCAGCAGTTACTCTGCGTTACCGAACACTGAAGCTTTCTTT. It is translated as CASSYSALPNTEAFF.

This clone was observed a handful of times. The chain is built from TRBV6-5 and TRBJ2-3; possibly TRBD2 for D (7 bases). Trimming took 3 bases from V and 2 from J, leaving 15 bases between them. Germline V CDR1 and CDR2: MNHEY, SVGAGI. The CDR3 totals 16 residues. The CDR3 loop reads CASSYSRGAVTDTQYF. The CDR3 bases are TGTGCCAGCAGTTATTCACGGGGGGCCGTCACAGATACGCAGTATTTT.

V usage is TRBV10-3 and J usage is TRBJ1-1; the D is unclear. The CDR3 has 14 residues. The germline V and J ends were trimmed by 10 bases and 1 base, with 16 bases remaining between them. Germline assignment: CDR1 ENHRY and CDR2 SYGVKD. DNA for the CDR3: TGTGCCACTACGACAAAACTCGAGAACACTGAAGCTTTCTTT. Translation: CATTTKLENTEAFF.

The chain has TRBV5-1 and TRBJ2-2, with D tentatively TRBD1 or TRBD2 (5 bases each). Germline V lookup: CDR1 SGHRS, CDR2 YFSETQ. The CDR3 totals 15 residues. Trimming left V 3 bases short and J 2 bases short, with 11 bases between. CDR3 loop: CASSSSGTNTGELFF. The CDR3 coding sequence is TGCGCCAGCAGCTCATCCGGGACCAACACCGGGGAGCTGTTTTTT.